These T cell receptor beta chains were read from a single sample in a study of beta chain features in type 1 diabetes. The repertoire was sequenced with immunoSEQ multiplex PCR; TCRdb's copy has only in-frame clones and lacks some. The table has 600,000 to 700,000 clones, 10% to 15% seen once; the top ten hold 0.02% to 0.025%. Sequencing used naive CD4+ T cells from blood. Receptor source: a man between 18 and 29 years old with type 1 diabetes. Each CDR3 is given with its conserved first and last residue. Fields, in order: J gene, clone size, V gene, D gene, CDR3 length, CDR3 protein, CDR3 DNA. A D gene is named only where the DNA matches it firmly. Only some rows state a clone size, as once, few, many or a class for expanded clones.

TRBJ1-1	-	TRBV5-1	-	14	CASSLDGVNTEAFF	TGCGCCAGCAGCTTGGACGGGGTGAACACTGAAGCTTTCTTT
TRBJ1-2	-	TRBV4-1	TRBD1	15	CASSQVAGQGYGYTF	TGCGCCAGCAGCCAAGTTGCGGGACAGGGTTATGGCTACACCTTC
TRBJ2-5	-	TRBV6-6	TRBD1	14	CASSGRQGRETQYF	TGTGCCAGCAGCGGAAGACAGGGCCGGGAGACCCAGTACTTC
TRBJ1-1	-	TRBV25-1	-	14	CASSGTLGATEAFF	TGTGCCAGCAGTGGGACTCTGGGGGCCACTGAAGCTTTCTTT
TRBJ1-1	few	TRBV5-4	-	13	CASSLDRTTEAFF	TGTGCCAGCAGCTTGGATAGGACCACTGAAGCTTTCTTT
TRBJ1-1	few	TRBV5-1	-	14	CASSLAGWGSEAFF	TGCGCCAGCAGCTTGGCAGGTTGGGGGAGTGAAGCTTTCTTT
TRBJ1-2	-	TRBV29-1	TRBD1	14	CSVSYFGQGYGYTF	TGCAGCGTCTCATACTTTGGACAGGGGTATGGCTACACCTTC
TRBJ1-1	few	TRBV5-1	-	15	CASRPFGGGYTEAFF	TGCGCCAGCAGACCATTCGGGGGAGGGTACACTGAAGCTTTCTTT
TRBJ1-1	few	TRBV5-6	-	13	CASSPWGPTEAFF	TGTGCCAGCAGCCCTTGGGGGCCCACTGAAGCTTTCTTT
TRBJ1-1	-	TRBV27	TRBD1	16	CASSPRTGGLNTEAFF	TGTGCCAGCAGTCCACGGACAGGGGGCCTGAACACTGAAGCTTTCTTT
TRBJ1-2	-	TRBV14	TRBD1	19	CASSLFSGTGRRGDYGYTF	TGTGCCAGCAGCCTGTTCTCCGGGACAGGCCGCCGAGGGGACTATGGCTACACCTTC
TRBJ2-7	few	TRBV29-1	TRBD1	11	CSATGGYEQYF	TGCAGCGCGACAGGGGGCTACGAGCAGTACTTC
TRBJ2-3	few	TRBV5-1	TRBD2	16	CASSLERGRDTDTQYF	TGCGCCAGCAGCTTGGAGCGGGGCAGGGACACAGATACGCAGTATTTT
TRBJ2-7	-	TRBV4-1	TRBD2	16	CASSRRSGTSVDEQYF	TGCGCCAGCAGCCGACGCTCCGGGACTAGCGTCGACGAGCAGTACTTC
TRBJ2-5	-	TRBV27	TRBD2	15	CASSLRGLAKETQYF	TGTGCCAGCAGCCTCAGGGGACTAGCCAAAGAGACCCAGTACTTC
TRBJ2-3	-	TRBV28	-	13	CASSTGPTDTQYF	TGTGCCAGCAGTACCGGCCCGACAGATACGCAGTATTTT
TRBJ2-7	few	TRBV28	-	12	CASSLTRYEQYF	TGTGCCAGCAGTTTAACGCGGTACGAGCAGTACTTC
TRBJ1-1	few	TRBV7-8	TRBD1	14	CASSGRTGGTEAFF	TGTGCCAGCAGCGGGCGAACAGGGGGCACTGAAGCTTTCTTT
TRBJ1-1	-	TRBV30	-	13	CAWRNEAYTEAFF	TGTGCCTGGAGAAATGAGGCTTACACTGAAGCTTTCTTT
TRBJ1-4	few	TRBV30	-	15	CAWRPGLTLEEKLFF	TGTGCCTGGAGACCCGGGCTCACCTTAGAGGAAAAACTGTTTTTT
TRBJ1-1	few	TRBV30	-	10	CAWSVIEAFF	TGTGCCTGGAGTGTCATCGAAGCTTTCTTT
TRBJ1-1	few	TRBV19	TRBD1	14	CASSIPTGMAEAFF	TGTGCCAGTAGTATCCCGACAGGGATGGCTGAAGCTTTCTTT
TRBJ2-1	few	TRBV4-1	-	13	CASSQDMTSGQFF	TGCGCCAGCAGCCAGGATATGACCTCGGGGCAGTTCTTC
TRBJ1-5	few	TRBV21-1	-	15	CATSRRGVGVQPQHF	TGTGCCACCTCAAGACGGGGGGTAGGAGTTCAGCCCCAGCATTTT
TRBJ1-5	few	TRBV5-1	-	13	CASSRTVNQPQHF	TGCGCCAGCAGCCGGACAGTTAATCAGCCCCAGCATTTT
TRBJ2-1	few	TRBV5-1	TRBD2	16	CASSTDVGGGRNEQFF	TGCGCCAGCAGTACGGATGTCGGGGGAGGGAGGAATGAGCAGTTCTTC
TRBJ2-2	-	TRBV5-1	-	16	CASSLRLGTGTGELFF	TGCGCCAGCAGCCTTAGGCTGGGGACGGGAACCGGGGAGCTGTTTTTT
TRBJ1-2	-	TRBV7-2	-	15	CASSLMTGTGYGYTF	TGTGCCAGCAGCTTGATGACAGGAACCGGCTATGGCTACACCTTC
TRBJ1-1	few	TRBV6-5	TRBD1	14	CASSYDRATTEAFF	TGTGCCAGCAGTTACGACAGGGCAACAACTGAAGCTTTCTTT
TRBJ2-7	-	TRBV11-3	-	12	CASMRYHGEQYF	TGTGCCAGCATGAGGTATCATGGGGAGCAGTACTTC
TRBJ2-7	few	TRBV4-1	TRBD1	17	CASSQDLWTGQGIEQYF	TGCGCCAGCAGCCAAGATTTATGGACGGGACAGGGAATCGAGCAGTACTTC
TRBJ2-5	-	TRBV5-1	-	11	CASRVEETQYF	TGCGCCAGCAGAGTGGAAGAGACCCAGTACTTC
TRBJ1-2	-	TRBV10-3	TRBD1	15	CAISESTGLVYGYTF	TGTGCCATCAGTGAGTCGACAGGGCTTGTCTATGGCTACACCTTC
TRBJ1-5	once	TRBV10-3	-	15	CAIRSEGSSNQPQHF	TGTGCCATCAGGAGCGAGGGGAGTAGCAATCAGCCCCAGCATTTT
TRBJ1-6	-	TRBV6-4	TRBD1	15	CASRLRQGDGSPLHF	TGTGCCAGCAGATTAAGACAGGGCGATGGATCACCCCTCCACTTT
TRBJ2-5	-	TRBV5-1	-	15	CASSSTEPREETQYF	TGCGCCAGCAGCTCCACGGAGCCCCGAGAAGAGACCCAGTACTTC
TRBJ2-7	-	TRBV30	TRBD1	20	CAWDKAPRQGRQGGSYEQYF	TGTGCCTGGGATAAAGCACCCCGACAGGGGAGACAGGGTGGGTCCTACGAGCAGTACTTC
TRBJ2-1	few	TRBV5-4	-	16	CASSPNGAGALNEQFF	TGTGCCAGCTCCCCTAACGGCGCAGGCGCTCTTAATGAGCAGTTCTTC
TRBJ2-2	-	TRBV7-6	-	20	CASAPTGLMKGNSNTGELFF	TGTGCCAGCGCCCCCACAGGCCTCATGAAGGGAAACTCGAACACCGGGGAGCTGTTTTTT
TRBJ2-4	few	TRBV29-1	TRBD1	15	CSVEGQIGAKNIQYF	TGCAGCGTTGAGGGACAGATAGGAGCCAAAAACATTCAGTACTTC
TRBJ1-2	-	TRBV14	-	14	CASSQRPSGYGYTF	TGTGCCAGCAGCCAGAGGCCCTCTGGCTATGGCTACACCTTC
TRBJ2-7	-	TRBV30	TRBD2	12	CAFLAGAYEQYF	TGTGCCTTTCTAGCGGGAGCCTACGAGCAGTACTTC
TRBJ2-7	once	TRBV7-6	TRBD2	16	CASSHEMVAGPYEQYF	TGTGCCAGCAGCCACGAGATGGTAGCGGGGCCCTACGAGCAGTACTTC
TRBJ1-1	-	TRBV6-1	-	12	CASSEQGTEAFF	TGTGCCAGCAGTGAACAGGGGACTGAAGCTTTCTTT
TRBJ2-1	-	TRBV27	-	11	CASSRWDEQFF	TGTGCCAGCAGTAGGTGGGATGAGCAGTTCTTC
TRBJ2-5	-	TRBV30	-	14	CAWSAGQRVGTQYF	TGTGCCTGGAGTGCGGGACAGCGGGTTGGGACCCAGTACTTC
TRBJ1-2	-	TRBV10-3	-	15	CAISDYWGSDYGYTF	TGTGCCATCAGTGATTATTGGGGGAGCGACTATGGCTACACCTTC
TRBJ2-1	-	TRBV5-1	TRBD1	16	CASSRRDRSSYNEQFF	TGCGCCAGCAGCCGCCGGGACAGGTCATCCTACAATGAGCAGTTCTTC